The 21 T cell receptor beta chains reported below all come from one sample, sequenced in a study of T cell changes during pregnancy in multiple sclerosis. This table comes from immunoSEQ multiplex PCR, and its TCRdb copy is limited to in-frame clones, with some not included. There are approximately 21,000 clones in the sample; 85% to 90% occur only once, and around 7% lies in the top ten. The starting material was CD8+ T cells from peripheral blood mononuclear cells, obtained in the first trimester of pregnancy. The receptor set was obtained from a female donor with multiple sclerosis, enrolled in a pregnancy study.

This sequence joins TRBV11-2 and TRBJ2-7, with 10 bases aligning to TRBD1. V gave up 5 bases and J gave up 1 base; unmatched junction bases: 5. Germline values: CDR1 SGHAT, CDR2 FQNNGV. The CDR3 sequence is 15 residues long. Here the CDR3 DNA reads TGTGCCAGCAGCCCTAGGACAGGGGGATCCTACGAGCAGTACTTC. It codes for CASSPRTGGSYEQYF. The entire variable domain, with the rest obtained from reference TRBV11-2 and TRBJ2-7, is as follows: EAGVAQSPRYKIIEKRQSVAFWCNPISGHATLYWYQQILGQGPKLLIQFQNNGVVDDSQLPKDRFSAERLKGVDSTLKIQPAKLEDSAVYLCASSPRTGGSYEQYFGPGTRLTVT.

The chain joins TRBV6-5 to TRBJ1-1; D might be TRBD1 (6 bases). From germline, CDR1 is MNHEY and CDR2 SVGAGI. Deletions cut 7 bases from V and 0 bases from J, with 15 bases between. The length of the CDR3 is 15 residues. Here the CDR3 reads CASTPGAGVNTEAFF. In nucleotides, the CDR3 is TGTGCCAGCACTCCCGGGGCAGGGGTGAACACTGAAGCTTTCTTT.

The chain couples TRBV7-6 to TRBJ2-1; 7 bases map to TRBD2. This CDR3 has 14 residues. V shed 5 bases and J 15 bases; nucleotides not matched to a gene: 16. Germline V gene sequence: CDR1 SGHVS, CDR2 FNYEAQ. CDR3 protein: CASSRGGLSGGMFF. The CDR3 coding sequence is TGTGCCAGCAGCCGAGGCGGCTTATCCGGGGGGATGTTCTTC.

This clone was counted once. J is TRBJ2-1 and V is TRBV15; 9 bases line up with TRBD1. The CDR3 sequence is 15 residues long. Trimming cost V 5 bases and J 6 bases; bases outside gene matches: 8. The V gene's germline CDR1 is LNHNV and CDR2 YYDKDF (reference sequence). In nucleotides, the CDR3 is TGTGCCACCAGCCTAAACAGGGGGCTGAGCAATGAGCAGTTCTTC. This sequence encodes CATSLNRGLSNEQFF.

V gene TRBV5-1 combines with J gene TRBJ2-1; 13 bases align to TRBD2. The CDR3 runs 16 residues. Germline V gene sequence: CDR1 SGHRS, CDR2 YFSETQ. Germline trimming cut 0 bases from V and 7 bases from J; bases unmatched to any gene: 4. The CDR3 bases are TGCGCCAGCAGCTTGGCACTAGCGGGAGGGCCAAATGAGCAGTTCTTC. This translates into CASSLALAGGPNEQFF.

The chain uses TRBV4-3 and TRBJ2-5, with D unclear. The better agreement between TRBJ2-7 and the DNA end casts doubt on the J call. CDR1 and CDR2 from the germline V gene are LGHNA and YSLEER. This CDR3 is 14 amino acids long. The CDR3: CASSQWSSSYEQYF. The CDR3 DNA reads TGCGCCAGCAGCCAATGGTCGAGCTCCTACGAGCAGTACTTC.

This clone was seen once. V usage is TRBV28 and J usage is TRBJ2-1; possible D gene TRBD2, 5 bases. V lost 3 bases to trimming and J lost 8 bases, with 14 bases between them. Germline V lookup: CDR1 MDHEN, CDR2 SYDVKM. The CDR3 is 14 residues long. The CDR3, as DNA: TGTGCCAGCAGTTTTGTACTAGTTAGGCATGAGCAGTTCTTC. Translated, it gives CASSFVLVRHEQFF.

The chain carries TRBV6-5 and TRBJ2-1; 7 bases are shared with TRBD1. Per germline, CDR1 MNHEY and CDR2 SVGAGI. Losses at the gene ends were 6 bases for V and 8 bases for J; bases not matched to a gene: 10. The CDR3 extends over 14 amino acids. The chain's CDR3 is CASRNLDRAHEQFF. As DNA, the CDR3 is TGTGCCAGCAGAAACCTTGACAGGGCCCATGAGCAGTTCTTC.

This clone was detected only once. The V and J genes are TRBV27 and TRBJ2-7; no clear D gene. CDR3 length equals 15 residues. Germline loops: CDR1 MNHEY, CDR2 SMNVEV (reference sequence). Trimming cost V 2 bases and J 0 bases, with 11 bases left between them. The CDR3 protein is CASSLSWYSSYEQYF. The CDR3 DNA sequence: TGTGCCAGCAGTTTAAGTTGGTACAGCTCCTACGAGCAGTACTTC.

This clone is categorized as medium-sized (0.01 to 0.1%). The chain combines TRBV6-4 with TRBJ2-3, with 8 bases fitting TRBD2. This CDR3 is 15 amino acids long. V was pared by 8 bases and J by 3 bases, with 10 bases of the junction left unmatched. CDR1 is MRHNA and CDR2 is SNTAGT in the germline V gene. This CDR3 reads CASGESGSGTDTQYF. Written as DNA, the CDR3 is TGTGCCAGCGGCGAAAGCGGGAGCGGTACAGATACGCAGTATTTT.

V gene TRBV14 combines with J gene TRBJ1-1, with a tentative D call TRBD1 (6 bases). The germline V gene encodes CDR1 SGHDN and CDR2 FVKESK. The CDR3 is made up of 17 amino acids. V was cut by 0 bases and J by 7 bases, with 21 bases left in between. CDR3 protein: CASSQDRWSGAFNEAFF. The CDR3, as DNA: TGTGCCAGCAGCCAAGATCGGTGGTCAGGGGCTTTCAATGAAGCTTTCTTT.

The chain has TRBV6-5 and TRBJ2-7; D call uncertain. Germline V gene sequence: CDR1 MNHEY, CDR2 SVGAGI. The V end lost 5 bases, the J end lost 7 bases, and 9 bases lay between the germline ends. The CDR3 runs to 11 residues. In nucleotides, the CDR3 is TGTGCCAGCAGTAATAGTGAAGAGCAGTACTTC. Its translation is CASSNSEEQYF.

The rearrangement links TRBV27 to TRBJ2-7, with 7 positions matching TRBD1. With V trimmed by 5 bases and J by 3 bases, 10 bases remained unmatched. The CDR3 runs to 15 residues. CDR1 and CDR2 (germline): MNHEY, SMNVEV (reference sequence). The chain's CDR3 is CASSPRQGIYYEQYF. The CDR3 DNA reads as TGTGCCAGCAGTCCCAGACAGGGAATCTACTACGAGCAGTACTTC.

The chain couples TRBV7-9 to TRBJ2-7; D not certain. In germline, CDR1 is SEHNR, CDR2 FQNEAQ (reference sequence). The ends were cut back, 1 base at V and 4 bases at J, with 8 bases in the middle. The CDR3 is 13 amino acids. CDR3 DNA: TGTGCCAGCAGCTTAGGCGAATGGTACGAGCAGTACTTC. Protein: CASSLGEWYEQYF.

The rearrangement links TRBV5-4 to TRBJ2-5; D unclear. Deletions cut 4 bases from V and 7 bases from J, with 17 bases between. The CDR3 extends over 14 amino acids. Looked up from germline, CDR1 is SGHNT and CDR2 is YYREEE (reference sequence). CDR3 residues: CASSPAQERGTQYF. The CDR3 DNA reads TGTGCCAGCAGCCCGGCCCAAGAAAGAGGGACCCAGTACTTC. The complete variable domain, with remaining parts taken from reference TRBV5-4 and TRBJ2-5, reads ETGVTQSPTHLIKTRGQQVTLRCSSQSGHNTVSWYQQALGQGPQFIFQYYREEENGRGNFPPRFSGLQFPNYSSELNVNALELDDSALYLCASSPAQERGTQYFGPGTRLLVL.

The V gene is TRBV5-1, the J gene TRBJ2-3; TRBD2 agrees at 8 bases. The CDR3 is made up of 17 amino acids. CDR1 is SGHRS and CDR2 is YFSETQ in the germline V gene. V shed 0 bases and J 2 bases; nucleotides not matched to a gene: 8. The CDR3 region is CASSLATASGLTDTQYF. CDR3 DNA: TGCGCCAGCAGCTTGGCCACCGCTAGCGGGCTCACAGATACGCAGTATTTT.

The chain employs TRBV5-1 and TRBJ2-7; 8 bases map to TRBD2. Germline assignment: CDR1 SGHRS and CDR2 YFSETQ. The CDR3 totals 14 residues. The V and J ends lost 7 bases and 4 bases, in that order; junction bases with no gene match: 10. The CDR3 DNA reads as TGCGCCAGCGGAGAAGCAGCGGGAGATTACGAGCAGTACTTC. Residues: CASGEAAGDYEQYF.

The V call is TRBV25-1, the J call TRBJ2-1; TRBD1 matches at 7 bases. The V gene end was trimmed by 4 bases and the J gene end by 0 bases; junction bases not matched to a gene: 9. Germline V gives CDR1 MGHDK, CDR2 SYGVNS. The CDR3 is made up of 17 amino acids. The CDR3 region is CASSATRQGSSYNEQFF. As DNA, the CDR3 is TGTGCCAGCAGTGCCACGCGACAGGGCAGCTCCTACAATGAGCAGTTCTTC.

In its sample, this clone was seen once. This chain uses TRBV7-3 with TRBJ2-3; D is possibly TRBD2 (6 bases). Germline V gene lookup returns CDR1 SGHTA and CDR2 FQGTGA. The germline V and J ends were trimmed by 1 base and 5 bases, with 10 bases remaining between them. This CDR3 contains 14 residues. CDR3 DNA: TGTGCCAGCAGCTTAAACTTCGGGGGAGATACGCAGTATTTT. This sequence encodes CASSLNFGGDTQYF.

The chain combines TRBV19 with TRBJ1-5; D unresolved. The CDR3 has 13 amino acids. Germline CDR1 LNHDA, CDR2 SQIVND (reference sequence). Deletions cut 5 bases from V and 0 bases from J, with 5 bases between. CDR3 bases: TGTGCCAGTAGTGTCAATAGCAATCAGCCCCAGCATTTT. It yields the protein CASSVNSNQPQHF.

This clone was recorded only once. The chain joins TRBV27 to TRBJ2-3; TRBD1 matches at 7 bases. Germline V gene lookup returns CDR1 MNHEY and CDR2 SMNVEV (reference sequence). CDR3 length: 18 amino acids. After removal of 3 bases from V and 5 bases from J, the junction contained 17 bases not matched to a gene. CDR3 sequence reads: CASSFTTKGAGARDTQYF. CDR3 DNA sequence: TGTGCCAGCAGTTTCACAACAAAGGGGGCGGGTGCGCGAGATACGCAGTATTTT.